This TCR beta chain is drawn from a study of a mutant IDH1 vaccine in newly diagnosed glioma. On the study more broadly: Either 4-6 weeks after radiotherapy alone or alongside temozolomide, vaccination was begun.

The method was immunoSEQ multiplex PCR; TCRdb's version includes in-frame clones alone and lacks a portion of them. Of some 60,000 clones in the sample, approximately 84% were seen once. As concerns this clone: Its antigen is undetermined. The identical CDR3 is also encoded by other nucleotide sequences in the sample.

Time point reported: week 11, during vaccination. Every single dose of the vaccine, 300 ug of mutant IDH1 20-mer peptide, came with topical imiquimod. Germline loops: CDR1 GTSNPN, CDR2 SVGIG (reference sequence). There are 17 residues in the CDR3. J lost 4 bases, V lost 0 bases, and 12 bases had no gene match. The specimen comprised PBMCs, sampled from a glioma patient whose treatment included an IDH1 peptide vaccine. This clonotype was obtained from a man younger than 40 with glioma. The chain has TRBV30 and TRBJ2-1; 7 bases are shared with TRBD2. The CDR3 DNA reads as TGTGCCTGGAGTGTAGATCGTCGGCTAGCGGATTACAATGAGCAGTTCTTC. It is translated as CAWSVDRRLADYNEQFF.